The source of this TCR beta chain is a study of CD8+CD57+ T cells in acquired aplastic anemia. CD8+CD57+ cell expansion had been shown by flow cytometry in patients chosen for sequencing. Germline CDR1 reads SQVTM; CDR2 reads ANQGSEA. The ends lost 7 bases at V and 8 bases at J; junction bases unmatched: 14. CDR3 length: 15 amino acids. CDR3 and TCR beta VDJ profiling relied on a genomic DNA template. TCRdb itself ran the reads through MiXCR, one entry per CDR3 protein. The table lists around 160,000 distinct CDR3 sequences, around 48% of them singletons, with less than 3% in the top ten. The chain joins TRBV29-1 to TRBJ1-6; TRBD1 aligns across 7 bases. Input material: sorted CD4+, CD8+, or CD8+CD57+ T cells (not recorded which) from PBMCs. The source is a human donor with aplastic anemia. Here the CDR3 reads CSARQGIGNHSPLHF. The CDR3 DNA sequence: TGCAGCGCCCGACAGGGAATCGGAAATCATTCACCCCTCCACTTT.